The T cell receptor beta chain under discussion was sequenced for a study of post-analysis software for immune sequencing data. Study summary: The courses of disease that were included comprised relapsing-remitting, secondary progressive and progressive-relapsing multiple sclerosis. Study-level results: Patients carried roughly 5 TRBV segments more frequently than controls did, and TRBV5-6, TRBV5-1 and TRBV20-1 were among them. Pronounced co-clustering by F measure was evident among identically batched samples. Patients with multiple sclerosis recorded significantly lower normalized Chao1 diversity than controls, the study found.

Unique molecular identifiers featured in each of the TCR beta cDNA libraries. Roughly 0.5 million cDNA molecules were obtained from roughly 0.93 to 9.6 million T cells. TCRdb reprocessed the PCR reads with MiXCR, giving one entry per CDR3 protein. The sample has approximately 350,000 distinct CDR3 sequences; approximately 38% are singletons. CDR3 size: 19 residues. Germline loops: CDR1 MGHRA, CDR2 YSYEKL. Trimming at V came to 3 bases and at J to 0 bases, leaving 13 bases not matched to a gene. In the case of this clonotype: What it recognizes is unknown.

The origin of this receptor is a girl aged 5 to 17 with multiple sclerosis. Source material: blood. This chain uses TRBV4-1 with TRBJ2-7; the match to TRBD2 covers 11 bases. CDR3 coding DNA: TGCGCCAGCAGCCAGCTCATGACTAGCGGGGCGTTCAGCTCCTACGAGCAGTACTTC. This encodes CASSQLMTSGAFSSYEQYF.